This is a list of T cell receptor beta chains from one sample in a study of type 1 regulatory T cells. These receptors lack a known antigen. TCRdb passed the reads through MiXCR, listing each CDR3 protein once. Of 40,000 to 50,000 distinct CDR3 sequences listed, 10% to 15% were seen once; the top ten hold just over 8%. The sample was cultured non-Tr1 T cells, either the whole culture or a sorted T cell fraction (not recorded which). These receptors were taken from a human donor in good health. CDR3s include the opening cysteine and the closing phenylalanine or tryptophan. A D gene is named only where the DNA matches it firmly. Some rows mark clone size as missing; the rest say once, few, many or name a class of expanded clone.

clone size: NA; J gene: TRBJ2-1; D gene: NA; V gene: TRBV5-6; CDR3 protein: CASSSSASSYNEQFF; CDR3 DNA: TGTGCCAGCAGCAGTAGCGCGAGCTCCTACAATGAGCAGTTCTTC
clone size: NA; J gene: TRBJ1-3; D gene: NA; V gene: TRBV7-2; CDR3 protein: CASSSGIGNTIYF; CDR3 DNA: TGTGCCAGCAGCTCAGGGATAGGAAACACCATATATTTT
clone size: NA; J gene: TRBJ2-2; D gene: TRBD2; V gene: TRBV5-1; CDR3 protein: CASKVLAGNTGELFF; CDR3 DNA: TGCGCCAGCAAGGTGTTAGCGGGGAACACCGGGGAGCTGTTTTTT
clone size: NA; J gene: TRBJ2-1; D gene: NA; V gene: TRBV5-1; CDR3 protein: CASSPSFGYFNEQFF; CDR3 DNA: TGCGCCAGCAGCCCAAGTTTCGGGTATTTCAATGAGCAGTTCTTC
clone size: many; J gene: TRBJ2-1; D gene: NA; V gene: TRBV10-3; CDR3 protein: CAIRGASGARYNEQFF; CDR3 DNA: TGTGCCATCAGGGGGGCATCAGGGGCGCGATACAATGAGCAGTTCTTC
clone size: many; J gene: TRBJ1-5; D gene: NA; V gene: TRBV6-2/TRBV6-3; CDR3 protein: CASRWGRGRNQPQHF; CDR3 DNA: TGTGCCAGCAGATGGGGGAGAGGGCGCAATCAGCCCCAGCATTTT
clone size: medium-sized; J gene: TRBJ1-5; D gene: NA; V gene: TRBV4-2; CDR3 protein: CASSQEAGSGQPQHF; CDR3 DNA: TGTGCCAGCAGCCAAGAAGCAGGAAGCGGTCAGCCCCAGCATTTT
clone size: many; J gene: TRBJ1-2; D gene: TRBD1; V gene: TRBV11-1; CDR3 protein: CASSLTTGGDYGYTF; CDR3 DNA: TGTGCCAGCAGCTTAACAACAGGGGGAGACTATGGCTACACCTTC
clone size: NA; J gene: TRBJ2-1; D gene: NA; V gene: TRBV7-9; CDR3 protein: CASSSREPSAYNEQFF; CDR3 DNA: TGTGCCAGCAGCTCTAGAGAGCCTAGCGCTTACAATGAGCAGTTCTTC
clone size: NA; J gene: TRBJ2-3; D gene: NA; V gene: TRBV2; CDR3 protein: CASSEGGSVGADTQYF; CDR3 DNA: TGTGCCAGCAGTGAAGGAGGGAGCGTGGGGGCAGATACGCAGTATTTT
clone size: medium-sized; J gene: TRBJ2-7; D gene: NA; V gene: TRBV29-1; CDR3 protein: CSVEDPQGYEQYF; CDR3 DNA: TGCAGCGTGGAAGACCCGCAGGGCTACGAGCAGTACTTC
clone size: many; J gene: TRBJ2-5; D gene: NA; V gene: TRBV18; CDR3 protein: CASSPSGTETQYF; CDR3 DNA: TGTGCCAGCTCACCATCAGGGACGGAGACCCAGTACTTC
clone size: few; J gene: TRBJ1-2; D gene: NA; V gene: TRBV19; CDR3 protein: CASSRGAGDNYGYTF; CDR3 DNA: TGTGCCAGTAGTAGAGGTGCGGGGGACAACTATGGCTACACCTTC
clone size: many; J gene: TRBJ1-2; D gene: NA; V gene: TRBV7-2; CDR3 protein: CASSHGANYGYTF; CDR3 DNA: TGTGCCAGCAGCCACGGGGCCAACTATGGCTACACCTTC
clone size: few; J gene: TRBJ1-1; D gene: NA; V gene: TRBV30; CDR3 protein: CAWSVLGRGNTEAFF; CDR3 DNA: TGTGCCTGGAGTGTACTGGGCAGGGGGAACACTGAAGCTTTCTTT
clone size: few; J gene: TRBJ2-3; D gene: TRBD2; V gene: TRBV29-1; CDR3 protein: CSAKREGDTQYF; CDR3 DNA: TGCAGCGCCAAGCGGGAAGGAGATACGCAGTATTTT
clone size: NA; J gene: TRBJ1-5; D gene: NA; V gene: TRBV6-1; CDR3 protein: CASSEALFNQPQHF; CDR3 DNA: TGTGCCAGCAGTGAAGCTCTCTTCAATCAGCCCCAGCATTTT
clone size: many; J gene: TRBJ2-5; D gene: NA; V gene: TRBV3-1; CDR3 protein: CASKDQGLLQETQYF; CDR3 DNA: TGTGCCAGCAAGGACCAGGGGCTACTCCAAGAGACCCAGTACTTC
clone size: NA; J gene: TRBJ2-1; D gene: NA; V gene: TRBV15; CDR3 protein: CATSRTSGAYNEQFF; CDR3 DNA: TGTGCCACCAGCAGAACTTCCGGGGCCTACAATGAGCAGTTCTTC